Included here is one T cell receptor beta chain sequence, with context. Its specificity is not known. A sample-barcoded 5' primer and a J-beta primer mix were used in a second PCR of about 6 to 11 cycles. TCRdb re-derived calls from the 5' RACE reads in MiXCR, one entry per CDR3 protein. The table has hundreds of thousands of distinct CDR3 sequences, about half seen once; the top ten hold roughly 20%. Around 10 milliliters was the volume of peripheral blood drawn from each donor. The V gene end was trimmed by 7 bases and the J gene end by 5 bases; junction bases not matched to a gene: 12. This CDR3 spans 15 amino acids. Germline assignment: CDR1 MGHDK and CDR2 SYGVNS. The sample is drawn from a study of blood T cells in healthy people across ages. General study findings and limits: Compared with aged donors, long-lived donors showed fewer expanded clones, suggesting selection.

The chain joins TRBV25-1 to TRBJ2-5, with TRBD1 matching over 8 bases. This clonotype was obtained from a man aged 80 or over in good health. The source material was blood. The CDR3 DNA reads TGTGCCAGCACCCTAGGACAGGGAGGATGGGAGACCCAGTACTTC. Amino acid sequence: CASTLGQGGWETQYF.